The 31 T cell receptor beta chains in this list originate from one sample, sequenced in a study of Ad26.COV2.S vaccination and SARS-CoV-2 variants. Specified treatment: 15 to 20 received Ad26.COV2.S at low or high dose, single or two shots; about 5 received placebo; per-sample allocation not given. Repertoires come from day 63 after the first vaccine or placebo injection. Generated by immunoSEQ multiplex PCR, the TCRdb table keeps only in-frame clones and is missing some. This table holds roughly 300,000 clones, approximately 86% found once. The sequencing used peripheral blood, collected in a trial of Ad26.COV2.S vaccine versus placebo. The receptors come from a person aged 18-60 years who received the Ad26.COV2.S COVID-19 vaccine or a placebo.

A few counts support this clone. The J gene is TRBJ2-1, the V gene TRBV3-1 (or the pseudogene TRBV3-2); D possibly uses TRBD1 or TRBD2 (5 bases each). In germline, CDR1 is LGHDT, CDR2 YNNKEL (reference sequence). V was shortened by 3 bases and J by 8 bases, with 14 bases between the two germline ends. The CDR3 has 14 residues. The DNA for the CDR3 is TGTGCCAGCAGCCACGGGACGGCCGTGGATGAGCAGTTCTTC. Translating gives CASSHGTAVDEQFF.

To note about this clone: At one end the junction does not follow the germline gene, possibly because of a read error. The rearrangement uses TRBV4-3 and TRBJ1-4, with D unresolved. CDR1 and CDR2 from the germline V gene are LGHNA and YSLEER. This CDR3 has 14 amino acids. CDR3 sequence (DNA): TGCGCCAGCAGCCAAGAGAGGGCTAACGAAAAACTGTTTTTT. Translation: CASSQERANEKLFF.

V and J are TRBV28 and TRBJ1-4, with D possibly TRBD1 on 5 matching bases. V lost 3 bases and J lost 7, with 12 bases in between. The CDR3 totals 14 residues. Germline CDR1 reads MDHEN; CDR2 reads SYDVKM. In nucleotides, the CDR3 is TGTGCCAGCAGTTTGGAAGGGGCCGGTGAAAAACTGTTTTTT. Protein sequence: CASSLEGAGEKLFF. The full variable domain, its missing parts supplied by reference TRBV28 and TRBJ1-4, is DVKVTQSSRYLVKRTGEKVFLECVQDMDHENMFWYRQDPGLGLRLIYFSYDVKMKEKGDIPEGYSVSREKKERFSLILESASTNQTSMYLCASSLEGAGEKLFFGSGTQLSVL.

The table lists this clone with a few counts. The chain links TRBV6-4 to TRBJ1-2; 7 bases map to TRBD1. The CDR3 consists of 14 residues. The trim removed 5 bases at V and 8 bases at J, leaving 11 bases unmatched. The V gene's germline CDR1 is MRHNA and CDR2 SNTAGT. CDR3 region: CASSPTGTAFGYTF. The CDR3 DNA is TGTGCCAGCAGTCCAACCGGGACAGCCTTCGGCTACACCTTC.

Concerning this clone: Other DNA variants within this sample encode the same CDR3. The J gene is TRBJ1-1, the V gene TRBV7-9; D not resolved. The CDR3 consists of 13 residues. The ends were cut back, 3 bases at V and 5 bases at J, with 10 bases in the middle. The germline gives CDR1 SEHNR, CDR2 FQNEAQ (reference sequence). CDR3: CASSLGGETEAFF. DNA for the CDR3: TGTGCCAGCAGCTTGGGTGGAGAAACTGAAGCTTTCTTT. The full variable domain, completed using reference TRBV7-9 and TRBJ1-1, is DTGVSQNPRHKITKRGQNVTFRCDPISEHNRLYWYRQTLGQGPEFLTYFQNEAQLEKSRLLSDRFSAERPKGSFSTLEIQRTEQGDSAMYLCASSLGGETEAFFGQGTRLTVV.

This sequence joins TRBV6-1 and TRBJ1-5; D call uncertain. With 2 bases removed from V and 3 bases from J, the gap between germline ends came to 5 bases. Germline lookup yields CDR1 MNHNS and CDR2 SASEGT. This CDR3 region has 13 residues. The CDR3 DNA is TGTGCCAGCAGTGAATTGGTCAATCAGCCCCAGCATTTT. It encodes CASSELVNQPQHF.

This chain connects TRBV6-2 or TRBV6-3 to TRBJ2-7; D is undetermined. Trimming left V 5 bases short and J 3 bases short, with 11 bases between. Germline V gene data show CDR1 as MNHEY and CDR2 as SVGEGT. The CDR3 runs 13 residues. Here the CDR3 DNA reads TGTGCCAGCAGTCCGGATTTGGTCTACGAGCAGTACTTC. Translating it yields CASSPDLVYEQYF.

This sequence joins TRBV7-3 and TRBJ2-1; D possibly corresponds to TRBD1 (7 bases). The CDR3 contains 17 residues. From germline, CDR1 is SGHTA and CDR2 FQGTGA. Trimming took off 4 bases at V and 0 bases at J, with 16 bases between the two ends. CDR3 region: CASSSRGQLDSYNEQFF. CDR3 nucleotides: TGTGCCAGCAGCTCGCGGGGACAGCTCGACTCCTACAATGAGCAGTTCTTC. Variable domain in full (rest from reference TRBV7-3 and TRBJ2-1): GAGVSQTPSNKVTEKGKYVELRCDPISGHTALYWYRQSLGQGPEFLIYFQGTGAADDSGLPNDRFFAVRPEGSVSTLKIQRTERGDSAVYLCASSSRGQLDSYNEQFFGPGTRLTVL.

The chain combines TRBV10-3 with TRBJ2-5; 7 bases are shared with TRBD2. V dropped 6 bases and J dropped 2; count of bases not matched to a gene: 9. This CDR3 has 15 amino acids. Germline CDR1 is ENHRY and CDR2 is SYGVKD. The CDR3 loop reads CAIRHSGAGQETQYF. CDR3 DNA: TGTGCCATCAGGCATAGCGGAGCGGGGCAAGAGACCCAGTACTTC.

The rearrangement uses TRBV7-6 and TRBJ1-4, with 9 bases lining up with TRBD1. Germline V gene lookup returns CDR1 SGHVS and CDR2 FNYEAQ. The CDR3 spans 14 residues. V lost 5 bases, J lost 8 bases, and 6 bases stayed unmatched. Here the CDR3 reads CASSRGQGIEKLFF. The DNA for the CDR3 is TGTGCCAGCAGCCGGGGACAGGGTATCGAAAAACTGTTTTTT.

The chain carries TRBV5-5 and TRBJ1-1; unclear D gene. Trimming left V 0 bases short and J 11 bases short, with 8 bases between. CDR1 is SGHKS, CDR2 YYEKEE, per germline (reference sequence). This CDR3 comprises 11 residues. DNA of the CDR3: TGTGCCAGCAGCTTGGAAGGAGTGGCTTTCTTT. This sequence encodes CASSLEGVAFF.

This chain joins TRBV19 and TRBJ1-2, with a possible D match to TRBD1 (5 bases). Germline V gives CDR1 LNHDA, CDR2 SQIVND (reference sequence). The CDR3 covers 14 residues. Trimming cost V 6 bases and J 0 bases, with 11 bases left between them. CDR3 amino acids: CASSRTSTNYGYTF. CDR3 DNA sequence: TGTGCCAGTAGCCGGACATCCACTAACTATGGCTACACCTTC.

CDR3: CASSPQPRNSPTCSYNEQFF. The CDR3 coding sequence is TGTGCCAGCAGCCCCCAACCCCGGAATAGTCCAACTTGCTCCTACAATGAGCAGTTCTTC. The chain has TRBV3-1 (or the pseudogene TRBV3-2) and TRBJ2-1, with no clear D. This CDR3 region has 20 residues. The V gene's germline CDR1 is LGHDT and CDR2 YNNKEL (reference sequence). The germline V and J ends were trimmed by 4 bases and 0 bases, with 25 bases remaining between them.

The V gene is TRBV7-2, the J gene TRBJ1-5; 8 positions agree with TRBD1. The junction had 8 bases not matched to a gene; V was cut back by 2 bases and J by 5 bases. Germline-derived CDR1 and CDR2 are SGHTA and FQGNSA. This CDR3 is built from 16 residues. The chain's CDR3 is CASSLYRTGKYQPQHF. The CDR3, as DNA: TGTGCCAGCAGCTTATACCGGACAGGGAAGTATCAGCCCCAGCATTTT.

The genes are TRBV7-9 and TRBJ2-2; the D is unclear. Trimming took 5 bases from V and 6 from J, leaving 13 bases between them. Germline V gene data show CDR1 as SEHNR and CDR2 as FQNEAQ (reference sequence). The CDR3 extends over 14 amino acids. DNA of the CDR3: TGTGCCAGCAGCCCGTCCGGGCCCCCCGGGGAGCTGTTTTTT. Amino acids: CASSPSGPPGELFF.

The chain links TRBV3-1 (or the pseudogene TRBV3-2) to TRBJ2-7; TRBD2 matches 12 bases. The CDR3 length is 15 residues. Germline V lookup: CDR1 LGHDT, CDR2 YNNKEL (reference sequence). Trimming cost V 4 bases and J 6 bases; bases outside gene matches: 7. DNA for the CDR3: TGTGCCAGCAGCCCACCGGGACTAGCGGGTGGCGAGCAGTACTTC. Translation gives CASSPPGLAGGEQYF.

The CDR3 DNA follows: TGTGCCAGCAGTTACGGGAGCTCCTACAATGAGCAGTTCTTC. Its translation: CASSYGSSYNEQFF. V is TRBV6-5 and J is TRBJ2-1, with TRBD2 as a possible D gene (5 bases). V was cut by 2 bases and J by 0 bases, with 5 bases left in between. CDR1 is MNHEY and CDR2 is SVGAGI in the germline V gene. The CDR3 covers 14 residues.

This clone was seen only a few times. V and J are TRBV19 and TRBJ1-2; a possible D gene is TRBD1 (5 bases). This CDR3 comprises 14 residues. V was pared by 5 bases and J by 1 base, with 11 bases between. The V gene's germline CDR1 is LNHDA and CDR2 SQIVND (reference sequence). DNA for the CDR3: TGTGCCAGTAGTCCGTTGACAGTTAACTATGGCTACACCTTC. This encodes CASSPLTVNYGYTF.

This sequence joins TRBV11-2 and TRBJ2-7; no clear D gene. The CDR3 runs to 14 residues. Germline CDR1 and CDR2: SGHAT and FQNNGV. The germline V and J ends were trimmed by 1 base and 2 bases, with 9 bases remaining between them. In DNA, the CDR3 is TGTGCCAGCAGCTTAGTTATGGTCCCCTACGAGCAGTACTTC. Protein product: CASSLVMVPYEQYF.

The chain links TRBV4-2 to TRBJ2-3; D perhaps matches TRBD2 (5 bases). V was trimmed by 1 base and J by 5 bases, leaving 19 bases between them. CDR3 length: 17 amino acids. Germline values: CDR1 LGHNA, CDR2 YNFKEQ. CDR3 DNA sequence: TGTGCCAGCAGCCAAGGATCTGGAACTCCCGGAGGAGATACGCAGTATTTT. This gives the protein CASSQGSGTPGGDTQYF.

This chain connects TRBV11-2 to TRBJ2-1; 12 positions match TRBD2. Unmatched junction bases numbered 8, after V lost 5 bases and J lost 9 bases. CDR1 is SGHAT and CDR2 is FQNNGV in the germline V gene. This CDR3 region has 15 residues. CDR3 in amino acids: CASSDLTSGRGEQFF. DNA of the CDR3: TGTGCCAGCAGCGACCTGACTAGCGGGAGAGGTGAGCAGTTCTTC.

V and J are TRBV6-2 or TRBV6-3 and TRBJ2-1; no reliable D call. The CDR3 covers 12 residues. Trimming took 4 bases from V and 15 from J, leaving 16 bases between them. Germline assignment: CDR1 MNHEY and CDR2 SVGEGT. CDR3 protein: CASSFSKDSMFF. The CDR3 region has the DNA TGTGCCAGCAGTTTCTCCAAGGATAGCATGTTCTTC.

The gene calls are TRBV19 and TRBJ2-5, with D hard to call. Germline lookup yields CDR1 LNHDA and CDR2 SQIVND (reference sequence). The V end was cut by 3 bases, the J end by 3 bases, with 8 bases between. The CDR3 runs to 13 residues. The CDR3 here is CASSIWWEETQYF. Here the CDR3 DNA reads TGTGCCAGTAGTATTTGGTGGGAAGAGACCCAGTACTTC.

Notes on this clone: The junction does not match germline at one end; this may be a read error. The CDR3 protein is CASTHRALAGHHETQYF. In nucleotides, the CDR3 is TGTGCCAGCACCCACCGCGCACTAGCGGGACACCATGAGACCCAGTACTTC. The chain has TRBV7-3 and TRBJ2-5; 10 nucleotides align to TRBD2. The CDR3 has 17 residues. In germline, CDR1 is SGHTA, CDR2 FQGTGA. Complete variable domain (other parts from reference TRBV7-3 and TRBJ2-5): GAGVSQTPSNKVTEKGKYVELRCDPISGHTALYWYRQSLGQGPEFLIYFQGTGAADDSGLPNDRFFAVRPEGSVSTLKIQRTERGDSAVYLCASTHRALAGHHETQYFGPGTRLLVL.

The chain has TRBV10-3 and TRBJ1-2; possible D gene TRBD1, 5 bases. CDR3 length equals 14 residues. Germline V lookup: CDR1 ENHRY, CDR2 SYGVKD. V shed 7 bases and J shed 3 bases, with 15 bases lying between them. CDR3 sequence reads: CAITKSGGDYGYTF. DNA for the CDR3: TGTGCCATCACCAAGAGTGGGGGGGACTATGGCTACACCTTC.

This chain connects TRBV24-1 to TRBJ2-7; possibly TRBD2 for D (5 bases). Between the trimmed V and J ends, which lost 2 bases and 3 bases, there was a span of 7 bases. Looked up from germline, CDR1 is KGHDR and CDR2 is SFDVKD. The CDR3 spans 13 residues. The CDR3 is CATSDSGGYEQYF. The CDR3 DNA follows: TGTGCCACCAGTGATTCTGGAGGCTACGAGCAGTACTTC.

The CDR3 DNA reads as TGCGCCAGCAGTCGTAGCGGGGGGGCCTTAGATACGCAGTATTTT. Encoded protein: CASSRSGGALDTQYF. The chain combines TRBV4-1 with TRBJ2-3; 11 bases are shared with TRBD2. The CDR3 has 15 amino acids. Germline lookup yields CDR1 MGHRA and CDR2 YSYEKL. V shed 6 bases, J shed 5 bases, and the junction held 7 bases outside the gene matches.

This clone was seen more than once but under ten times. V and J are TRBV27 and TRBJ2-7, with TRBD1 as a possible D gene (6 bases). The CDR3 is 13 residues long. The V gene's germline CDR1 is MNHEY and CDR2 SMNVEV (reference sequence). The ends were cut back, 6 bases at V and 2 bases at J, with 11 bases in the middle. CDR3: CASSPRGAYEQYF. CDR3 nucleotide sequence: TGTGCCAGCAGCCCCAGGGGAGCCTACGAGCAGTACTTC.

The chain combines TRBV19 with TRBJ2-2, with 7 bases fitting TRBD1. The CDR3 loop spans 14 amino acids. Unmatched junction bases numbered 2, after V lost 3 bases and J lost 4 bases. Germline CDR1 reads LNHDA; CDR2 reads SQIVND (reference sequence). Here the CDR3 reads CASSITGATGELFF. The CDR3 coding sequence is TGTGCCAGTAGTATCACAGGGGCCACCGGGGAGCTGTTTTTT.

CDR3 nucleotides: TGTGCCAGCAGACTAGGGGGCACAGATACGCAGTATTTT. Its translation: CASRLGGTDTQYF. The gene calls are TRBV12-3 or TRBV12-4 and TRBJ2-3; D tentatively reads TRBD1 or TRBD2 (5 bases each). V was cut by 6 bases and J by 1 base, with 8 bases left in between. The CDR3 extends over 13 amino acids.

V gene TRBV7-2 combines with J gene TRBJ1-2; D may be TRBD1 (6 bases). Per germline, CDR1 SGHTA and CDR2 FQGNSA. There are 14 residues in the CDR3. Trimming took 3 bases from V and 5 from J, leaving 13 bases between them. The CDR3 bases are TGTGCCAGCAGCTTGGGACTACAGGGATATGGCTACACCTTC. This codes for CASSLGLQGYGYTF.